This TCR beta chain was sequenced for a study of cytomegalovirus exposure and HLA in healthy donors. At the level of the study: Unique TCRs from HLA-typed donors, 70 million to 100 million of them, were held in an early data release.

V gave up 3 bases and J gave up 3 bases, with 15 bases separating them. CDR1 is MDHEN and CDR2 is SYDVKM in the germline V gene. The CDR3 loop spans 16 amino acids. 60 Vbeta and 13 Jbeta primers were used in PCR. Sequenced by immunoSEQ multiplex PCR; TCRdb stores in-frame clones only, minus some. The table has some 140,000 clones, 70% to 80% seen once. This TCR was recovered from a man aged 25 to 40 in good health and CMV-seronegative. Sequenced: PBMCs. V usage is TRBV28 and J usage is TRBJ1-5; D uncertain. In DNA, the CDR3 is TGTGCCAGCAGTTTGATTTTGACGACTCTCAATCAGCCCCAGCATTTT. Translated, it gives CASSLILTTLNQPQHF.